This TCR beta chain was captured by sequencing in a study of regulatory T cells in long-lasting Graves disease. From germline, CDR1 is DFQATT and CDR2 SNEGSKA (reference sequence). The CDR3 runs to 13 residues. Trimming removed 5 bases from V and 4 bases from J, with 14 bases in between. As for time point: persistent/refractory GD, antithyroid drugs over 5 years with positive TRAb. Construction of the TCR library relied on RNA isolated from PBMCs. Assembly of TCR beta libraries relied on iRepertoire HTBI primers together with Arm-PCR of CDR3 regions. TCRdb itself ran the multiplex PCR reads through MiXCR, one entry per CDR3 protein. This sample carries 400,000 or so distinct CDR3 sequences, about a quarter of them seen once, and the ten largest clones take approximately 26%.

The chain is built from TRBV20-1 and TRBJ2-5; D possibly corresponds to TRBD1 (6 bases). The sample was peripheral blood mononuclear cells (PBMCs), taken when the disease was refractory, from a patient treated with antithyroid drugs. This receptor was obtained from a female donor with Graves disease. In DNA, the CDR3 is TGCAGTGCTCCCGAACAGGGTGGAGAGACCCAGTACTTC. This codes for CSAPEQGGETQYF.